This TCR beta chain was captured by sequencing in a study of blood T cell repertoires in COVID-19 (dated by TCRdb to about 2020). As for the study more broadly: Samples from collaborators originated in the United States, Italy and Spain and spanned both the acute and convalescent phases of COVID-19. Samples were obtained from the ongoing ImmuneRACE study (first 160 participants) and from over a thousand subjects provided by 6 global collaborators. Where HLA class I and class II types were available, the types were taken from metadata supplied by the sample provider, not from assay-based typing. A freely available public database, intended as a resource for researchers studying the immune response to SARS-CoV-2, is where the repertoires were released. The sample metadata nearly always contained a de-identified subject ID, COVID-19 status, age in years and sex. Subjects who had been exposed to COVID-19, were actively infected with it, or had recovered from it provided the deeply sampled blood TCRbeta repertoires that made up the dataset. The material from the prospective study consisted of cDNA or gDNA derived from T cells, B-cell-depleted T cells, or PBMCs.

Collaborating institutions collected whole blood in K2EDTA tubes following their own protocols. Collaborator samples were shipped for TCRbeta analysis as frozen whole blood, isolated PBMCs, or DNA extracted from either sample type. For this chain, trimming is 4 bases at the V end and 1 base at the J end, and the number of junction bases without a gene match is 1. CDR1 and CDR2 are drawn from the germline V gene: MNHEY, SVGEGT. Counted from cysteine to phenylalanine, this CDR3 has 15 amino acids. Of all the DNA, just the CDR3 is kept, 45 bases in frame from base 1. Beyond this particular receptor, the publication reports: How much clinical and demographic metadata was included differed by source and by participant, and the metadata was provided uncurated.

About this clone itself: Its recognized antigen is unknown. Per-base qualities were not stored, and no clone one base away is much larger.

TCRbeta CDR3 regions were amplified from genomic DNA by means of the immunoSEQ Assay, a bias-controlled multiplex PCR. The authors processed their data as follows. The number of nucleated cells in each sample was estimated by amplification of reference gene primers within the assay. To quantify the absolute abundance of each unique TCRbeta CDR3 rearrangement, sequence reads were collapsed and filtered. For each sample, productive Simpson clonality was calculated by taking the square root of Simpson's diversity index across productive rearrangements. TCRdb mirrors the immuneACCESS table, restricted to in-frame sequences. Some clones are absent from its copies; in checked studies, under half trace to an unresolved V gene, and the reason for the others is unknown. The V and J calls and clone size were taken over from that table, and D and trimming were inferred from the DNA. The sample table lists 100,000 to 150,000 clones, 78% of them with a count of one. In total, the top ten clones hold 2.3% of the sample.

Input material: peripheral blood. The sequence joins TRBV6-2 or TRBV6-3 to TRBJ2-2; 9 bases in the junction line up with TRBD1. This receptor was identified in a man between 65 and 85 years old with acute or convalescent COVID-19. The CDR3 region reads CASSSDRGNTGELFF. The DNA is TGTGCCAGCAGTTCGGACAGGGGGAACACCGGGGAGCTGTTTTTT.